Listed below are T cell receptor beta chains from one sample, sequenced in a study of cytomegalovirus exposure and HLA in healthy donors. The repertoire was sequenced with immunoSEQ multiplex PCR; TCRdb's copy has only in-frame clones and lacks some. There are 90,000 to 150,000 clones in the sample; about 80% occur only once, and 2% to 3% lies in the top ten. The material sequenced was PBMCs. The receptors derive from a female donor in good health and CMV-seronegative. Each CDR3 is given with its conserved first and last residue. A D gene is named only where the DNA matches it firmly. Size is omitted from some rows. Given values are once, few, many or a class for expanded clones.

J gene: TRBJ2-3
clone size: NA
D gene: TRBD2
V gene: TRBV6-6
CDR3 DNA: TGTGCCAGCAGCCTAACTAGCGGGGGGAACACAGATACGCAGTATTTT
CDR3 protein: CASSLTSGGNTDTQYF

J gene: TRBJ1-4
clone size: few
D gene: TRBD1
V gene: TRBV6-6
CDR3 DNA: TGTGCCAGCAGAAGGACAGGCTACGAAAAACTGTTTTTT
CDR3 protein: CASRRTGYEKLFF

J gene: TRBJ2-1
clone size: NA
D gene: TRBD1
V gene: TRBV27
CDR3 DNA: TGTGCCAGCAGTTTACCGGGACAGTCCTTCGGCAATGAGCAGTTCTTC
CDR3 protein: CASSLPGQSFGNEQFF

J gene: TRBJ2-1
clone size: NA
D gene: TRBD2
V gene: TRBV6-4
CDR3 DNA: TGTGCCAGGAACGAAAATATAGCGGGGGGGAAAAGCTCCTACAATGAGCAGTTCTTC
CDR3 protein: CARNENIAGGKSSYNEQFF

J gene: TRBJ2-7
clone size: NA
D gene: TRBD1
V gene: TRBV15
CDR3 DNA: TGTGCCACCAGCAGAGGTCCAGGGGGCAGTTACGAGCAGTACTTC
CDR3 protein: CATSRGPGGSYEQYF

J gene: TRBJ2-6
clone size: NA
D gene: TRBD1
V gene: TRBV12-5
CDR3 DNA: TGTGCTAGTGGTTTGGACCTGGACAGGGGGCAGGCCAACGTCCTGACTTTC
CDR3 protein: CASGLDLDRGQANVLTF

J gene: TRBJ2-2
clone size: NA
D gene: NA
V gene: TRBV27
CDR3 DNA: TGTGCCAGCAGTTTCAGGGAGGAGGGCACCGGGGAGCTGTTTTTT
CDR3 protein: CASSFREEGTGELFF

J gene: TRBJ2-7
clone size: NA
D gene: NA
V gene: TRBV27
CDR3 DNA: TGTGCCAGCAGTCCAACCCAGGGTGGAGTTCACTACGAGCAGTACTTC
CDR3 protein: CASSPTQGGVHYEQYF

J gene: TRBJ1-1
clone size: NA
D gene: TRBD1
V gene: TRBV9
CDR3 DNA: TGTGCCAGCAGCGCCCAACAGGGGGGTGCCACTGAAACTTTCTTT
CDR3 protein: CASSAQQGGATETFF

J gene: TRBJ2-1
clone size: NA
D gene: TRBD2
V gene: TRBV7-9
CDR3 DNA: TGTTCCAGCAGCTCTGTGCGGGGGAGCTCCTACAATGAGCAGTTCTTC
CDR3 protein: CSSSSVRGSSYNEQFF

J gene: TRBJ1-6
clone size: NA
D gene: NA
V gene: TRBV11-2
CDR3 DNA: TGTGCCAGCAGCGCGGAAGGATCGTGGGATTCACCCCTCCACTTT
CDR3 protein: CASSAEGSWDSPLHF

J gene: TRBJ1-5
clone size: once
D gene: NA
V gene: TRBV27
CDR3 DNA: TGTGCCAGCAGCCCTTATCAGCCCCAGCATTTT
CDR3 protein: CASSPYQPQHF

J gene: TRBJ2-5
clone size: NA
D gene: NA
V gene: TRBV5-1
CDR3 DNA: TGCGCCAGCAGCGGAGGACAGGGAGGGGAGACCCAGTACTTC
CDR3 protein: CASSGGQGGETQYF

J gene: TRBJ2-3
clone size: NA
D gene: TRBD2
V gene: TRBV5-6
CDR3 DNA: TGTGCCAGCAGCACCCGAGTTGCAGCGGGGAGAAGCACAGATACGCAGTATTTT
CDR3 protein: CASSTRVAAGRSTDTQYF

J gene: TRBJ2-7
clone size: NA
D gene: TRBD2
V gene: TRBV6-5
CDR3 DNA: TGTGCCAGCAGCGACTCGACTAGCGGTACCTACGAGCAGTACTTC
CDR3 protein: CASSDSTSGTYEQYF

J gene: TRBJ2-5
clone size: NA
D gene: TRBD2
V gene: TRBV7-2
CDR3 DNA: TGTGCCAGCAGCACGATACTAGCGGGGGGGCAGGAGACCCAGTACTTC
CDR3 protein: CASSTILAGGQETQYF

J gene: TRBJ2-5
clone size: NA
D gene: TRBD1
V gene: TRBV5-1
CDR3 DNA: TGCGCCAGCAGCCCGACAGGGACGGAGACCCAGTACTTC
CDR3 protein: CASSPTGTETQYF

J gene: TRBJ1-6
clone size: NA
D gene: NA
V gene: TRBV7-9
CDR3 DNA: TGTGCCAGCAGCCCCAGGCAGGGCTCCCGATCACCCCTCCACTTT
CDR3 protein: CASSPRQGSRSPLHF

J gene: TRBJ1-2
clone size: NA
D gene: NA
V gene: TRBV28
CDR3 DNA: TGTGCCAGCAGTTTAACAGGGCCTAACTATGGCTACACCTTC
CDR3 protein: CASSLTGPNYGYTF

J gene: TRBJ2-1
clone size: NA
D gene: TRBD2
V gene: TRBV5-4
CDR3 DNA: TGTGCCAGCAGCCTAGGACTAGCGGGGGACAATGAGCAGTTCTTC
CDR3 protein: CASSLGLAGDNEQFF

J gene: TRBJ2-7
clone size: NA
D gene: NA
V gene: TRBV7-2
CDR3 DNA: TGTGCCAGCAGCTTAGCTGGCGGGGGCCTTTTCTACGAGCAGTACTTC
CDR3 protein: CASSLAGGGLFYEQYF

J gene: TRBJ2-7
clone size: NA
D gene: TRBD1
V gene: TRBV11-2
CDR3 DNA: TGTGCCAGCAGCTTACCAACAGACGGAGGACAGGGGAGCTACGAGCAGTACTTC
CDR3 protein: CASSLPTDGGQGSYEQYF

J gene: TRBJ1-6
clone size: NA
D gene: NA
V gene: TRBV30
CDR3 DNA: TGTGCCTGGAGCCGCCCGGACAGACCAATCTCCTATAATTCACCCCTCCACTTT
CDR3 protein: CAWSRPDRPISYNSPLHF

J gene: TRBJ2-7
clone size: NA
D gene: TRBD2
V gene: TRBV19
CDR3 DNA: TGTGCCAGTAGAGTAGCGGGGGGGAGTGGGGAGCAGTACTTC
CDR3 protein: CASRVAGGSGEQYF

J gene: TRBJ1-2
clone size: NA
D gene: TRBD1
V gene: TRBV5-1
CDR3 DNA: TGCGCCAGCAGATCCATTACCGGGACAGGGCAAGGCTACACCTTC
CDR3 protein: CASRSITGTGQGYTF

J gene: TRBJ1-2
clone size: NA
D gene: NA
V gene: TRBV7-2
CDR3 DNA: TGTGCCAGCAGCGAGGGAGGAGGATTTGGCTACACCTTC
CDR3 protein: CASSEGGGFGYTF

J gene: TRBJ1-4
clone size: NA
D gene: TRBD1
V gene: TRBV4-2
CDR3 DNA: TGTGCCAGCAGCCAGGGACAGGGGGCAGGTAATGAAAAACTGTTTTTT
CDR3 protein: CASSQGQGAGNEKLFF

J gene: TRBJ2-7
clone size: NA
D gene: TRBD1
V gene: TRBV7-2
CDR3 DNA: TGTGCCAGCAGCTGGGACAGGGGTTACGAGCAGTACTTC
CDR3 protein: CASSWDRGYEQYF

J gene: TRBJ2-3
clone size: NA
D gene: TRBD2
V gene: TRBV7-2
CDR3 DNA: TGTGCCAGCAGCCCTAGCGGGGGGCGCACAGATACGCAGTATTTT
CDR3 protein: CASSPSGGRTDTQYF

J gene: TRBJ2-7
clone size: NA
D gene: TRBD1
V gene: TRBV5-6
CDR3 DNA: TGTGCCAGCACCCGGACAGGGTCAAGGTACGAGCAGTACTTC
CDR3 protein: CASTRTGSRYEQYF

J gene: TRBJ1-1
clone size: NA
D gene: TRBD1
V gene: TRBV5-1
CDR3 DNA: TGCGCCAGCAGCTTGGACAGGGGGAGGACTGAGGCTTTCTTT
CDR3 protein: CASSLDRGRTEAFF

J gene: TRBJ2-3
clone size: NA
D gene: TRBD2
V gene: TRBV19
CDR3 DNA: TGTGCCAGTAGTCCCCGACTAGCGGGGACCCTGGGTACGCAGTATTTT
CDR3 protein: CASSPRLAGTLGTQYF

J gene: TRBJ2-7
clone size: once
D gene: NA
V gene: TRBV25-1
CDR3 DNA: TGTGCCAGCAGTGAATCTGGTTTCTACGAGCAGTACTTC
CDR3 protein: CASSESGFYEQYF

J gene: TRBJ1-1
clone size: few
D gene: NA
V gene: TRBV5-6
CDR3 DNA: TGTGCCAGCAGTCCTCAGACAGCCGAAGCTTTCTTT
CDR3 protein: CASSPQTAEAFF

J gene: TRBJ1-5
clone size: few
D gene: NA
V gene: TRBV2
CDR3 DNA: TGTGCCAGCAGTACTAGGACGGGCAATCAGCCCCAGCATTTT
CDR3 protein: CASSTRTGNQPQHF

J gene: TRBJ2-3
clone size: NA
D gene: NA
V gene: TRBV5-6
CDR3 DNA: TGTGCCAGCAGCTTGTTTTCAGGGGTACGCACAGATACGCAGTATTTT
CDR3 protein: CASSLFSGVRTDTQYF

J gene: TRBJ2-3
clone size: NA
D gene: TRBD1
V gene: TRBV18
CDR3 DNA: TGTGCCAGCTCACCACAACAGGGGATCCTCGGTACGCAGTATTTT
CDR3 protein: CASSPQQGILGTQYF

J gene: TRBJ2-7
clone size: NA
D gene: NA
V gene: TRBV2
CDR3 DNA: TGTGCCAGCAGTGACAGGACAATCTCCTACGAGCAGTACTTC
CDR3 protein: CASSDRTISYEQYF

J gene: TRBJ2-1
clone size: NA
D gene: NA
V gene: TRBV11-3
CDR3 DNA: TGTTGGCCCTCTGCTGGTTTCTACAGGGCATTTACCTACAATGAGCAGTTCTTC
CDR3 protein: CWPSAGFYRAFTYNEQFF

J gene: TRBJ1-2
clone size: NA
D gene: TRBD1
V gene: TRBV18
CDR3 DNA: TGTGCCAGCTCACCCGAGCCGGGACAGGGCAAGGATGGCTACACCTTC
CDR3 protein: CASSPEPGQGKDGYTF

J gene: TRBJ1-1
clone size: NA
D gene: NA
V gene: TRBV5-4
CDR3 DNA: TGTGCCAGCAGGGCGACAGAAGTTGACACTGAAGCTTTCTTT
CDR3 protein: CASRATEVDTEAFF

J gene: TRBJ2-1
clone size: NA
D gene: TRBD2
V gene: TRBV10-3
CDR3 DNA: TGTGCCATCAGTGTTATGGGGAGCGGGGACAATGAGCAGTTCTTC
CDR3 protein: CAISVMGSGDNEQFF

J gene: TRBJ2-7
clone size: few
D gene: TRBD2
V gene: TRBV10-3
CDR3 DNA: TGTGCCATCAGTGATCGGTCTAGCGGGGGATTCTTTGGGTACTTC
CDR3 protein: CAISDRSSGGFFGYF

J gene: TRBJ1-3
clone size: NA
D gene: NA
V gene: TRBV27
CDR3 DNA: TGTGCCAGCAGTTTATCAGGGGAGGCGCCCCGTGGAAACACCATATATTTT
CDR3 protein: CASSLSGEAPRGNTIYF

J gene: TRBJ2-5
clone size: NA
D gene: NA
V gene: TRBV2
CDR3 DNA: TGTGCCAGCACTGGCTCTCAAGAGACCCAGTACTTC
CDR3 protein: CASTGSQETQYF

J gene: TRBJ2-1
clone size: NA
D gene: TRBD2
V gene: TRBV19
CDR3 DNA: TGTGCCAGTAGTATAATTGGGACTAGCGTTCAAAATGAGCAGTTCTTC
CDR3 protein: CASSIIGTSVQNEQFF

J gene: TRBJ2-1
clone size: NA
D gene: NA
V gene: TRBV6-5
CDR3 DNA: TGTGCCAGCAGTTACGGGGGGAACAATGAGCAGTTCTTC
CDR3 protein: CASSYGGNNEQFF

J gene: TRBJ1-4
clone size: NA
D gene: NA
V gene: TRBV21-1
CDR3 DNA: TGTGCCAGCAGCCTCCGGGACAGGGGGTCTAATGAAAAACTGTTTTTT
CDR3 protein: CASSLRDRGSNEKLFF

J gene: TRBJ2-5
clone size: NA
D gene: TRBD1
V gene: TRBV7-9
CDR3 DNA: TGTGCCAGCAGCCCGCGGGACAGGGAAGAGACCCAGTACTTC
CDR3 protein: CASSPRDREETQYF

J gene: TRBJ1-1
clone size: NA
D gene: TRBD1
V gene: TRBV9
CDR3 DNA: TGTGCCAGCAGCGTAGGTGGAGGGGGCCACACTGAAGCTTTCTTT
CDR3 protein: CASSVGGGGHTEAFF

J gene: TRBJ1-4
clone size: NA
D gene: NA
V gene: TRBV25-1
CDR3 DNA: TGTGCCAGCAGTGACACAGGGCAAGTTAATGAAAAACTGTTTTTT
CDR3 protein: CASSDTGQVNEKLFF

J gene: TRBJ2-2
clone size: NA
D gene: TRBD1
V gene: TRBV7-6
CDR3 DNA: TGTGCCAGCAGCCCACGGACAGGGACCGGGGAGCTGTTTTTT
CDR3 protein: CASSPRTGTGELFF